The present entry profiles one T cell receptor (beta chain) with its context. Its antigen is not known. Unique molecular identifiers were used to barcode this TCRbeta library. TCRdb re-called the PCR reads with MiXCR, one entry per CDR3 protein. The data show a few hundred thousand distinct CDR3 sequences, with about 16% seen just once and under 30% held by the top ten. This sample was included in a study of T-cell reconstitution after alpha-beta-depleted transplantation in children. Study-level results: At one year after transplant, newly produced T cells mostly accounted for T-cell counts and diversity. Reports say that about two months after transplant, the alpha-beta T cells came out of several hundred graft clones that had expanded.

The CDR3 contains 16 residues. Trimming removed 5 bases from V and 0 bases from J, with 14 bases in between. Germline V gives CDR1 MNHEY, CDR2 SMNVEV (reference sequence). The TCR was taken from a boy younger than two who had a stem cell transplant for Wiskott-Aldrich syndrome, so the T cells may come from the graft donor. The source material was PBMCs, mostly from graft donor cells, sampled 360 days after TCRalphabeta/CD19-depleted stem cell transplant. The chain combines TRBV27 with TRBJ2-1; TRBD2 is a possible D gene (6 bases). DNA for the CDR3: TGTGCCAGCAGTATGGGAGGACTAAACTCCTACAATGAGCAGTTCTTC. Its protein product is CASSMGGLNSYNEQFF.